The rows below give T cell receptor beta chains drawn from one sample of a study of blood T cell repertoires in COVID-19. Produced via immunoSEQ multiplex PCR; TCRdb's table is partial and in-frame only. The repertoire includes 97,000 or so clones, 79% of them detected once, and around 18% sits in the top ten. The sequenced sample was peripheral blood. The receptors stem from a woman of 80 years or more with active or convalescent COVID-19. CDR3s include the opening cysteine and the closing phenylalanine or tryptophan. The order of the fields is clone size, V gene, CDR3 protein. For some rows the clone size is stated as once, few or many, or as a class when expanded; others skip it.

. | TRBV5-1 | CASSPGTGLETQYF
. | TRBV19 | CASSTDRGVSPLHF
. | TRBV24-1 | CATRKTGKNTEAFF
. | TRBV4-3 | CASSQEPRGQGLSYGRDNEQFF
. | TRBV2 | CASSAPQETQYF
few | TRBV2 | CASSPPGQNTEAFF
. | TRBV28 | CASSVTNSGNTIYF
. | TRBV7-6 | CASSARRGSGNTIYF
. | TRBV19 | CASSTGLAGGRSSYNEQFF
few | TRBV4-2 | CASSPAEGAGYGYTF
. | TRBV7-2 | CASSLNPGGPGDTQYF
. | TRBV12-5 | CASGFNQETQYF
. | TRBV10-1 | CASRQRDFAAEQYF
. | TRBV14 | CASSQDREYPEAFF
. | TRBV4-2 | CASSQSESGGPYEQYF
. | TRBV5-4 | CASRSSSTDTQYF
. | TRBV9 | CASSVDDRSGKLFF
once | TRBV5-1 | CASSPNGATNEKLFF
. | TRBV29-1 | CSVGGQGASQYF
. | TRBV2 | CARTNPGTGELFF
. | TRBV24-1 | CATSGGGGEKLFF
once | TRBV5-1 | CASSNRDIEGYTF
few | TRBV25-1 | CASSNFRGQETQYF
. | TRBV5-6 | CASSYRAPGGGELFF
. | TRBV7-2 | CASSLSGNVRRQFF
. | TRBV5-1 | CASSLPDSVTRSGANVLTF
. | TRBV29-1 | CSVAGQAGEQFF
once | TRBV28 | CASSFRGNTEAFF
. | TRBV9 | CASSKYIGQGAQYF
. | TRBV7-2 | CASSPGTRFQETQYF
. | TRBV5-1 | CASSSLTGGTDTQYF
. | TRBV7-3 | CASSPRGDTQYF
once | TRBV5-6 | CASSLGQGSGETQYF
few | TRBV11-2 | CASSRPPQGGKYTYEQYF
. | TRBV2 | CASSEPRGGVFMNTEAFF
. | TRBV19 | CASHGGLYNEQFF
. | TRBV5-1 | CASSSRTGATYEQYF
. | TRBV9 | CASSPRGPRHGYTF
. | TRBV15 | CATAGEYSNQPQHF
. | TRBV11-2 | CASSPCPPGGPCEQYF
. | TRBV28 | CASSSPGPSGPGELFF
. | TRBV2 | CASSPANYGYTF
. | TRBV18 | CASSPTADDFNTIYF
. | TRBV29-1 | CSVVGLAGVSDTQYF
. | TRBV7-2 | CASSLMGGRAVNEQFF
. | TRBV19 | CASSIDWGGPYNEQFF
. | TRBV7-9 | CASSWDSTSRELFF